This paragraph reports one T cell receptor beta chain. The data were taken from a study of blood T cell repertoires in COVID-19. Study as a whole: Material from acute and convalescent COVID-19 was sourced from the United States, Italy and Spain.

V was clipped by 1 base and J by 3 bases; unmatched bases: 13. The CDR3 loop spans 19 amino acids. Germline V gene data show CDR1 as MDHEN and CDR2 as SYDVKM. Original data processing: Quantification of nucleated cells was approximated via reference gene primer amplification. TCRdb's table, derived via immunoSEQ multiplex PCR, lists solely in-frame clones and lacks some. Clone size and V and J calls were adopted from that table, with D and trimming inferred from the DNA. The sample includes 15,000 to 20,000 clones, roughly 91% seen only once; the top ten take around 16%. Sequencing was done on a sample of peripheral blood. This rearrangement joins TRBV28 to TRBJ1-5, with TRBD1 matching 9 bases. This TCR was sampled from a human donor in a cohort sampled during active COVID-19. CDR3 nucleotide sequence: TGTGCCAGCAGTTTATTTTACAACGCGGGACAGGGTTTCAATCAGCCCCAGCATTTT. Encoded protein: CASSLFYNAGQGFNQPQHF.